This is a list of T cell receptor beta chains from one sample in a study of T cells in tumors and immune-related adverse events. Method: immunoSEQ multiplex PCR; TCRdb's copy keeps in-frame clones and lacks some. The data show roughly 10,000 clones, about 90% seen once. The sample was lymph node tissue, taken from a patient treated with anti-PD-1 therapy. The source is a female donor with metastatic renal cell carcinoma. Both conserved end residues are trimmed from each CDR3.

v_call: TRBV7-8; j_call: TRBJ2-1; cdr3_aa: ASSFRRETNEQF
v_call: TRBV7-6; j_call: TRBJ2-2; cdr3_aa: ASSLSGGTGELF
v_call: TRBV6-1; j_call: TRBJ2-5; cdr3_aa: ASTSGQHGSKTQY
v_call: TRBV7-2; j_call: TRBJ2-1; cdr3_aa: ASSLEVLSSYNEQF
v_call: TRBV2; j_call: TRBJ2-5; cdr3_aa: ASRVTGSPQETQY
v_call: TRBV6-1; j_call: TRBJ1-2; cdr3_aa: ASSLQFLTYGYT
v_call: TRBV12-5; j_call: TRBJ2-2; cdr3_aa: ASASGPTGELF
v_call: TRBV28; j_call: TRBJ2-7; cdr3_aa: ASREDRGSYEQY
v_call: TRBV29-1; j_call: TRBJ1-1; cdr3_aa: SVADTGFEAF
v_call: TRBV28; j_call: TRBJ2-1; cdr3_aa: ASSPPGAGDGNEQF
v_call: TRBV28; j_call: TRBJ1-5; cdr3_aa: ASSSGGGVDNQPQH
v_call: TRBV6-1; j_call: TRBJ1-1; cdr3_aa: ASSVQGNTEAF
v_call: TRBV27; j_call: TRBJ2-2; cdr3_aa: ASSFLWGLVNTGELF
v_call: TRBV15; j_call: TRBJ2-1; cdr3_aa: ATSRVIGLDYNEQF
v_call: TRBV10-3; j_call: TRBJ2-7; cdr3_aa: ATTGTGFYEQY
v_call: TRBV14; j_call: TRBJ2-5; cdr3_aa: ASSQDRGEGVETQY
v_call: TRBV12-5; j_call: TRBJ2-5; cdr3_aa: ASGLERVRGVEETQY
v_call: TRBV13; j_call: TRBJ2-2; cdr3_aa: ASSFATSGITGELF
v_call: TRBV19; j_call: TRBJ2-7; cdr3_aa: ASSISTRGTAYEQY
v_call: TRBV27; j_call: TRBJ1-2; cdr3_aa: ASSLDSTAVYGGYT
v_call: TRBV2; j_call: TRBJ1-1; cdr3_aa: ASSVERKRTEAF
v_call: TRBV5-1; j_call: TRBJ1-4; cdr3_aa: ASSIGRKNEKLF
v_call: TRBV18; j_call: TRBJ2-5; cdr3_aa: ASSRETGTQTQY
v_call: TRBV7-9; j_call: TRBJ2-3; cdr3_aa: ASVRSTASTDTQY
v_call: TRBV18; j_call: TRBJ2-7; cdr3_aa: ASSRDPSGGGSYEQY